This note documents a single T cell receptor beta chain sequence. Its specific antigen is unknown. There are no base qualities to consult, and no much larger clone falls within one base. The sample belongs to a study of identifying expanded T cells in peripheral blood (dated by TCRdb to the late 2010s). At the level of the whole study: Four technical replicates, made by sequencing separate aliquots from the same pool of genomic DNA, were compared pairwise.

During the collection period, no immune events, such as infections, were documented for the healthy donors. To calibrate time-dependent variance in a beta-binomial model of T-cell clone differential abundance, blood repertoires from healthy donors were used as a training cohort. The training cohort comprised some 10 healthy donors, 3 female and 7 male. An age range of roughly 29 to 70 years, with an average of 43 years, was recorded for the donors. Whole blood, obtained from a commercial supplier, was collected from each healthy donor at three time points spaced approximately two weeks apart. For immunosequencing, genomic DNA was extracted from unsorted whole blood. The CDR3 spans 14 residues, from the cysteine through the phenylalanine. Solely the CDR3 DNA is kept, with 42 bases framed from the first base. CDR1 and CDR2, per the germline V gene, are SGHTA and FQGNSA. V is reduced by 1 base and J by 7 bases, leaving a spacing of 12 bases between them.

TCRbeta CDR3 regions were profiled by bias-controlled multiplex PCR amplification of genomic DNA with the immunoSEQ Assay. The study's processing was this. To quantify the absolute abundance of each unique TCRbeta CDR3 region, the sequences were collapsed and filtered. Two models were used to test differential abundance: a binomial model (Fisher-equivalent) and a beta-binomial model that adds time-dependent variance fitted from healthy donors. Any clone with fewer than 5 combined templates was excluded, and a clone was called differentially abundant if its Benjamini-Hochberg FDR was below 0.01. In the beta-binomial model, variance was expressed as a function of the total template count across the two samples, in the form v = (b*log(k)+a)^2. The source is immuneACCESS, and TCRdb retained only in-frame sequences with V and J called. Part of the clones is not carried over; for the studies checked, unresolved V genes explain less than half of this, and the remainder is unexplained. From that table come the V and J calls and clone size; the DNA was used to work out D and trimming. The sample includes more than 65,000 clones, with over 75% observed a single time. Around 2.7% of the sample is taken by the ten largest.

The full study reports these points: The binomial model flagged about 1.3 differentially abundant clones between technical replicates, compared with approximately 16 over around two weeks and about 20 over around 4 weeks. Both the number of clones called differentially abundant and the false-positive rate were significantly reduced by the beta-binomial model across all healthy-donor time intervals. The authors expected that over much longer intervals, such as months to years, biological variance in healthy repertoires might increase even further. In all healthy donors, the variance in clone template counts between samples taken around 14 days apart rose significantly as total template count increased.

Material: blood. This clonotype was sampled from a person between 18 and 75 years old in good health. Recombination linked TRBV7-2 to TRBJ2-3; TRBD2 is a weak D gene call, 5 bases matching. The CDR3 has the sequence CASSLDAGLNTQYF. The DNA sequence follows: TGTGCCAGCAGCTTAGATGCGGGCCTCAATACGCAGTATTTT.